This T cell receptor beta chain originates from a study of cytomegalovirus exposure and HLA in healthy donors. J gave up 6 bases and V 6 bases, and 4 bases lay outside the gene matches. CDR3 length: 13 amino acids. Germline V CDR1 and CDR2: LNHDA, SQIVND (reference sequence). Study-wide findings and caveats: Overall, approximately 150 TCR beta chains were annotated as cytomegalovirus-associated. Researchers reported that a few CMV-associated chains were confirmed in vitro as CMV antigen-specific.

Concerning this clone itself: Antigen unknown.

The validation cohort, a group of 130 or so subjects, included the donors and was separate from the approximately 660-subject first cohort. Profiling relied on immunoSEQ multiplex PCR, and the TCRdb table lists in-frame clones only, not all of them. This sample carries around 230,000 clones, 70% to 90% of them seen once, and the ten largest clones take roughly 1.2%. The chain is built from TRBV19 and TRBJ2-2, with 7 positions matching TRBD1. The sample taken for sequencing was PBMCs. The receptor was isolated from a woman in her thirties in good health and CMV-seropositive. As DNA, the CDR3 is TGTGCCAGTAGCCCGACAGGGTCCGGGGAGCTGTTTTTT. It is translated as CASSPTGSGELFF.